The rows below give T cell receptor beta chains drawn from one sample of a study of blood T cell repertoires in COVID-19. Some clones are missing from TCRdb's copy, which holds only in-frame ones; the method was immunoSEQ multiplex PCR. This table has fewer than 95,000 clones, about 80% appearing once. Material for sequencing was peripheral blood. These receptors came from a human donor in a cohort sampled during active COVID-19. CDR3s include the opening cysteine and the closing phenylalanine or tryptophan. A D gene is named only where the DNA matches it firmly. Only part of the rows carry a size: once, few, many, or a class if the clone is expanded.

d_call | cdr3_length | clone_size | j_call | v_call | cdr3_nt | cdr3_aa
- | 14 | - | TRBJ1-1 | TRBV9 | TGTGCCAGCAGCGTAGCCCGAGCGGACACTGAAGCTTTCTTT | CASSVARADTEAFF
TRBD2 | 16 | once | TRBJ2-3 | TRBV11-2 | TGTGCCAGCAGCTGGACTAGCGGATCTAGCACAGATACGCAGTATTTT | CASSWTSGSSTDTQYF
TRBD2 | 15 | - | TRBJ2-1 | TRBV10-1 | TGCGCCAGCAGTGAAGGGCGGGGGGGAGACAATGAGCAGTTCTTC | CASSEGRGGDNEQFF
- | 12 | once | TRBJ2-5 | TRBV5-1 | TGCGCCAGCAGCGGGAGAGGGGAGACCCAGTACTTC | CASSGRGETQYF
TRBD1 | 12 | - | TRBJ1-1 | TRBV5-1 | TGCGCCAGCAGCCGGGACAGGGAAGAAGCTTTCTTT | CASSRDREEAFF
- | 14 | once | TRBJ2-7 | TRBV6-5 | TGTGCCAGCAGCCTTGGGCAGGGGATTGGCGAGCAGTACTTC | CASSLGQGIGEQYF
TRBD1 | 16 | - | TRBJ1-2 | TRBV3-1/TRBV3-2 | TGTGCCAGCAGCCAAGCGGGACAGATCCCTAACTATGGCTACACCTTC | CASSQAGQIPNYGYTF
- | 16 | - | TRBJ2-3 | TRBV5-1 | TGCGCCAGCAGCCGCGGTGAGCAGTCTCGCACAGATACGCAGTATTTT | CASSRGEQSRTDTQYF
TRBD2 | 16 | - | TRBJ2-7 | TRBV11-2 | TGTGCCAGCAGCCAACAGAGGACTAGCGGAACCTACGAGCAGTACTTC | CASSQQRTSGTYEQYF
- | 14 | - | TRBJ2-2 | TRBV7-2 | TGTGCCAGCAGCTCGAAAGGACTCACCGGGGAGCTGTTTTTT | CASSSKGLTGELFF
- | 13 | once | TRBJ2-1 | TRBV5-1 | TGCGCCAGCAGCGCGGATTGGGACAATGAGCAGTTCTTC | CASSADWDNEQFF
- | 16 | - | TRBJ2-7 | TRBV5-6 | TGTGCCAGCAGCTTAAGGGTAGGGGTTATCGCCTACGAGCAGTACTTC | CASSLRVGVIAYEQYF
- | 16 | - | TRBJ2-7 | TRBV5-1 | TGCGCCAGCAGCTTGCACGTCACAGGGAGCTCCTACGAGCAGTACTTC | CASSLHVTGSSYEQYF
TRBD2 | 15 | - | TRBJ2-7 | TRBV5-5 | TGTGCCAGCAGCTTTATCCTAGCGGGGGGGCCCGAGCAGTACTTC | CASSFILAGGPEQYF
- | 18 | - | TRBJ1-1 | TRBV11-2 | TGTGCCAGCAGCTTAGACCCCCGACACTTAACGATGAACACTGAAGCTTTCTTT | CASSLDPRHLTMNTEAFF
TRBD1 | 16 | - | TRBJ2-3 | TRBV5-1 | TGCGCCAGCAGCTTGGAGGGGACAGGGGGCGCAGATACGCAGTATTTT | CASSLEGTGGADTQYF
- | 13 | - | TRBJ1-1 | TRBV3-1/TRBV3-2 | TGTGCCAGCAGCCAAGATCGGGGACAAAAAGCTTTCTTT | CASSQDRGQKAFF
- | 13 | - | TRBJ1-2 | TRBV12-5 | TGTGCTAGTGGTTTGACAGTAGACTATGGCTACACCTTC | CASGLTVDYGYTF
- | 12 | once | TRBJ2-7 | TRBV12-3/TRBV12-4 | TGTGCCAGCAGTTTAGACAGCTACGAGCAGTACTTC | CASSLDSYEQYF
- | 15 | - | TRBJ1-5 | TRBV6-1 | TGTGCCAGCAGTGAAAACGGAGGGGGCAATCAGCCCCAGCATTTT | CASSENGGGNQPQHF
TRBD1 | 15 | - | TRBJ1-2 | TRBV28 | TGTGCCAGCAGGACAGGGGGTCCCTTGGTTTATGGCTACACCTTC | CASRTGGPLVYGYTF
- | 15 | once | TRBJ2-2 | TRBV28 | TGTGCCAGCACTGGCCGCCCTTCGAACACCGGGGAGCTGTTTTTT | CASTGRPSNTGELFF
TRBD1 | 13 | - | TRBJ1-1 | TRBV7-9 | TGTGCCAGCAGCGACCGGGACAGGGGTTATGCTTTCTTT | CASSDRDRGYAFF
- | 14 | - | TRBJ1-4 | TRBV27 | TGTGCCAGCAGTATTTACGGGGCTAATGAAAAACTGTTTTTT | CASSIYGANEKLFF
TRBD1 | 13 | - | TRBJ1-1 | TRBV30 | TGTGCCTGGACCCAGGGGGCAACCACTGAAGCTTTCTTT | CAWTQGATTEAFF
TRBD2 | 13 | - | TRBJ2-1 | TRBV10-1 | TGCGCCAGCAGTGATGGCCAGGGAGGGGAGCAGTTCTTC | CASSDGQGGEQFF
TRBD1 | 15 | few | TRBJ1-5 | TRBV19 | TGTGCCAGTAGTATGTGGACAGGGGTCGGTCAGCCCCAGCATTTT | CASSMWTGVGQPQHF
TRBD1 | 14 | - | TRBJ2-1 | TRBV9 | TGTGCCAGCAGCCCGGGACAGGTCTTCGATGAGCAGTTCTTC | CASSPGQVFDEQFF
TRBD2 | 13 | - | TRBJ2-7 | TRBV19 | TGTGCCAGTAGAGCGGGACGCACCTACGAGCAGTACTTC | CASRAGRTYEQYF
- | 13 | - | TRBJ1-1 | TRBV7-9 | TGTGCCAGCAGCTTTGCCGCGGGAACTGAAGCTTTCTTT | CASSFAAGTEAFF
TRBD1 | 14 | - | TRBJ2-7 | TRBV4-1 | TGCGCCAGCAGCCAGGACAGGGGGTCCTACGAGCAGTACTTC | CASSQDRGSYEQYF
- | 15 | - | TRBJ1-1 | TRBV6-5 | TGTGCCAGCAGTTACCTCTCGAGGCTAGGCACTGAAGCTTTCTTT | CASSYLSRLGTEAFF
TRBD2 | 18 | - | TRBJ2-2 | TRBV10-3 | TGTGCCATCAGTGAGCCGGGGGCGGGGGGGGCCCCCACCGGGGAGCTGTTTTTT | CAISEPGAGGAPTGELFF
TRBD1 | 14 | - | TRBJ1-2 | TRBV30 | TGTGCCTGGAACCGGATTGACAGGGCCTATGGCTACACCTTC | CAWNRIDRAYGYTF
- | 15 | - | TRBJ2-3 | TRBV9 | TGTGCCAGCAGCGTCACGGGGGGCAGCACAGATACGCAGTATTTT | CASSVTGGSTDTQYF
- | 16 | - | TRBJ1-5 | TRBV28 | TGTGCCAGCAGTTTACATACACGATATAGCAATCAGCCCCAGCATTTT | CASSLHTRYSNQPQHF
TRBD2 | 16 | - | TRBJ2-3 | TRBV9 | TGTGCCAGCAGCGTAGGGAATAGCGGGGGGTTCGATACGCAGTATTTT | CASSVGNSGGFDTQYF
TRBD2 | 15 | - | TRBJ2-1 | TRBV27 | TGTGCCAGCAGTTCCGGGACTAGTGGCTACAATGAGCAGTTCTTC | CASSSGTSGYNEQFF
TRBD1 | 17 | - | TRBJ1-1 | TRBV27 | TGTGCCAGCAGTTCCCGGGGACAGGGGTCCAAGAACACTGAAGCTTTCTTT | CASSSRGQGSKNTEAFF
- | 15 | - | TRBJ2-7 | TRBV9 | TGTGCCAGCAGCGTAGTAAACAGGAACTCCTACGAGCAGTACTTC | CASSVVNRNSYEQYF
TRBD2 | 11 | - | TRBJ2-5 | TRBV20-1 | TGCAGTGCTAATTTAGCGGGGGTTCAGTACTTC | CSANLAGVQYF
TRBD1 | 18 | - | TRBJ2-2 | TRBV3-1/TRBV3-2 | TGTGCCAGCAGCCCCAGGGACAGGGGATATGGGTTCGCCGGGGAGCTGTTTTTT | CASSPRDRGYGFAGELFF
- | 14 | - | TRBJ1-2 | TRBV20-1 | TGCAGTGCTGGTGGGGCGCGAGCTAACTATGGCTACACCTTC | CSAGGARANYGYTF
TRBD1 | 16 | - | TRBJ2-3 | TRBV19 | TGTGCCAGTAGTACCTCTACAGGGGGCGGGTCAGATACGCAGTATTTT | CASSTSTGGGSDTQYF
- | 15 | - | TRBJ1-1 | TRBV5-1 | TGCGCCAGCAGCTTGGTAGGGGGATTGAACACTGAAGCTTTCTTT | CASSLVGGLNTEAFF
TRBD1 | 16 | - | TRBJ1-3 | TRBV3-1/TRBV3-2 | TGTGCCAGCAGCCGAAGACAGGGGGCCCATGGAAACACCATATATTTT | CASSRRQGAHGNTIYF
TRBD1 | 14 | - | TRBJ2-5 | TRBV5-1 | TGCGCCAGCAGCTTGTTCGGACAGGTAGAGACCCAGTACTTC | CASSLFGQVETQYF
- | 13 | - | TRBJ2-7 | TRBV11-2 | TGTGCCAGCAGCTTGTTTAACTCCTACGAGCAGTACTTC | CASSLFNSYEQYF
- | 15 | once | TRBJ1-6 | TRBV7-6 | TGTGCCAGCAGACTGGATCAGGGGTTTAATTCACCCCTCCACTTT | CASRLDQGFNSPLHF
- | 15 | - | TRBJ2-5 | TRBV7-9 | TGTGCCAGCAGCTGGCTTGCGGGGTCCCAAGAGACCCAGTACTTC | CASSWLAGSQETQYF
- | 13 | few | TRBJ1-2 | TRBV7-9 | TGTGCCAGCAGCTTAGGGCAGGTCTATGGCTACACCTTC | CASSLGQVYGYTF
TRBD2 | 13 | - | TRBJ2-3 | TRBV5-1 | TGCGCCAGCAGCCGGGGGGGCACAGATACGCAGTATTTT | CASSRGGTDTQYF
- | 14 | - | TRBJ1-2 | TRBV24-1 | TGTGCCACCAGTGATTTGACAGGGTTCGAGGGCTACACCTTC | CATSDLTGFEGYTF
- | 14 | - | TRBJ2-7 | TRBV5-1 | TGCGCCAGCAGCTTGGACAGGGCCGAAGGGGAGCAGTACTTC | CASSLDRAEGEQYF
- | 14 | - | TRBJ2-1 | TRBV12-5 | TGTGCTAGTGGTTTGGCAGGGAATTTGAATGAGCAGTTCTTC | CASGLAGNLNEQFF
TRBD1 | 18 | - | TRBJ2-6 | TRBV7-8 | TGTGCCAGCAGCCCAGCGACAGGGGTCTTAGGGGGGGCCAACGTCCTGACTTTC | CASSPATGVLGGANVLTF
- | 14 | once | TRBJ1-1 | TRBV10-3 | TGTGCCACTCTAAGCAGGGGCTCGAACACTGAAGCTTTCTTT | CATLSRGSNTEAFF
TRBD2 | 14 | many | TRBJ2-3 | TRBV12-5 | TGTGCTACTAGGACTAGCGGAAGCACAGATACGCAGTATTTT | CATRTSGSTDTQYF
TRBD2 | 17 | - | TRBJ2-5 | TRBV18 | TGTGCCAGCTCACCACCTTCGTCCTCGGGGGGAGTGGAGACCCAGTACTTC | CASSPPSSSGGVETQYF